Following are 12 T cell receptor beta chains from one sample sequenced in a study of T cell responses to AZD1222 COVID-19 vaccine. Assay: immunoSEQ multiplex PCR; the TCRdb copy retains only in-frame clones and omits some. The repertoire holds 90,000 to 100,000 clones, with roughly 90% as singletons. The sequencing here drew on peripheral blood, taken 28 days after the second AZD1222 dose. These receptors were collected from an adult who received the AZD1222 COVID-19 vaccine.

The chain joins TRBV10-3 to TRBJ1-3; D is undetermined. V lost 0 bases and J 4 bases, leaving 7 bases between the germline ends. CDR1 and CDR2 (germline): ENHRY, SYGVKD. CDR3 length equals 14 residues. Here the CDR3 reads CAISESSSGNTIYF. In nucleotides, the CDR3 is TGTGCCATCAGTGAGTCAAGTTCCGGAAACACCATATATTTT.

The rearrangement joins TRBV6-6 to TRBJ2-1; 8 bases map to TRBD2. Germline CDR1 reads MNHNY; CDR2 reads SVGAGI (reference sequence). There are 15 residues in the CDR3. V gave up 2 bases and J gave up 4 bases; unmatched junction bases: 4. As DNA, the CDR3 is TGTGCCAGCAGTTACAGTCTAGCGGGTTACAATGAGCAGTTCTTC. This sequence encodes CASSYSLAGYNEQFF.

This sequence joins TRBV7-9 and TRBJ2-5; D uncertain. Germline V gene data show CDR1 as SEHNR and CDR2 as FQNEAQ (reference sequence). The CDR3 spans 12 residues. The V end lost 3 bases, the J end lost 5 bases, and 7 bases lay between the germline ends. CDR3 sequence reads: CASSFIGETQYF. The DNA of the CDR3 is TGTGCCAGCAGCTTCATAGGCGAGACCCAGTACTTC.

V usage is TRBV7-9 and J usage is TRBJ2-3, with 8 positions matching TRBD1. Germline V lookup: CDR1 SEHNR, CDR2 FQNEAQ (reference sequence). After removal of 5 bases from V and 5 bases from J, the junction contained 6 bases not matched to a gene. CDR3 length: 14 amino acids. Here the CDR3 reads CASSPGQGIDTQYF. The CDR3 coding sequence is TGTGCCAGCAGCCCTGGACAGGGTATAGATACGCAGTATTTT.

The rearrangement uses TRBV5-1 and TRBJ2-5, with 7 bases fitting TRBD1. Trimming at V came to 0 bases and at J to 2 bases, leaving 4 bases not matched to a gene. CDR1 and CDR2 from the germline V gene are SGHRS and YFSETQ. This CDR3 comprises 15 residues. The CDR3 spells CASSLAGTDQETQYF. The CDR3 nucleotides read TGCGCCAGCAGCTTGGCTGGGACAGATCAAGAGACCCAGTACTTC.

The CDR3 reads CASLNPGGRREEQFF. In DNA, the CDR3 is TGTGCCAGTCTTAATCCGGGGGGGAGGCGGGAGGAGCAGTTCTTC. The rearrangement links TRBV19 to TRBJ2-1, with 8 nucleotides matching TRBD2. Trimming removed 8 bases from V and 10 bases from J; junction bases left unmatched: 16. This CDR3 region has 15 residues. Germline loops: CDR1 LNHDA, CDR2 SQIVND (reference sequence).

This chain links TRBV6-5 with TRBJ2-7; 9 positions match TRBD1. V shed 7 bases, J shed 4 bases, and the junction held 8 bases outside the gene matches. The CDR3 has 14 amino acids. Germline values: CDR1 MNHEY, CDR2 SVGAGI. CDR3 residues: CASITGTGRYEQYF. As DNA, the CDR3 is TGTGCCAGCATCACCGGGACAGGGCGGTACGAGCAGTACTTC.

The rearrangement uses TRBV9 and TRBJ1-2, with a possible D match to TRBD1 (5 bases). The V gene lost 1 base and the J gene lost 5 bases, with 15 bases spanning the gap. CDR3 size: 15 residues. Germline-derived CDR1 and CDR2 are SGDLS and YYNGEE. DNA of the CDR3: TGTGCCAGCAGCGTAAACTCCTCCCCAGGGTATGGCTACACCTTC. It yields the protein CASSVNSSPGYGYTF.

The chain employs TRBV30 and TRBJ1-1; D is ambiguous. The length of the CDR3 is 11 residues. Looked up from germline, CDR1 is GTSNPN and CDR2 is SVGIG (reference sequence). V was clipped by 0 bases and J by 6 bases, with 5 bases between them. The CDR3 DNA reads as TGTGCCTGGAGTGTGAGGGCTGAAGCTTTCTTT. Protein sequence: CAWSVRAEAFF.

This clone was observed a few times. The rearrangement joins TRBV15 to TRBJ2-1; D is unresolved. V was cut by 1 base and J by 3 bases, with 7 bases left in between. Germline V gene sequence: CDR1 LNHNV, CDR2 YYDKDF (reference sequence). The CDR3 covers 14 residues. The CDR3 sequence: CATSRVTDYNEQFF. DNA of the CDR3: TGTGCCACCAGCAGAGTGACGGACTACAATGAGCAGTTCTTC.

The chain carries TRBV9 and TRBJ1-6, with D hard to call. V gave up 6 bases and J gave up 7 bases, with 11 bases separating them. Germline values: CDR1 SGDLS, CDR2 YYNGEE. CDR3 length equals 13 residues. The CDR3 here is CASTNIGNSPLHF. The CDR3 nucleotides read TGTGCCAGCACGAATATAGGGAATTCACCCCTCCACTTT.

The genes are TRBV5-1 and TRBJ1-1; D unresolved. This CDR3 comprises 14 residues. The V end was cut by 4 bases, the J end by 3 bases, with 13 bases between. In germline, CDR1 is SGHRS, CDR2 YFSETQ. The CDR3 DNA reads as TGCGCCAGCAGCATGCGGGCTGGGGACACTGAAGCTTTCTTT. Translated, it gives CASSMRAGDTEAFF.